This record looks at one TCR beta chain sequence and its context. The V gene end was trimmed by 1 base and the J gene end by 2 bases; junction bases not matched to a gene: 12. Looked up from germline, CDR1 is SGDLS and CDR2 is YYNGEE. The CDR3 length is 18 residues. Sequencing used immunoSEQ multiplex PCR; TCRdb keeps in-frame clones, though not all of them. The sample has hundreds of thousands of clones; around 87% are singletons. The sample originates from a study of blood T cell repertoires in COVID-19. The sequence came from a man in his fifties or sixties with acute or convalescent COVID-19. Sequenced input: peripheral blood. The gene calls are TRBV9 and TRBJ2-3, with 8 bases fitting TRBD2. CDR3 bases: TGTGCCAGCAGCGTAAACCTTTTCACTAGCGGACACACAGATACGCAGTATTTT. Its translation is CASSVNLFTSGHTDTQYF.